What follows describes a single T cell receptor beta chain. A much larger clone lies one base from this, so it may be a read error. The entry originates in a study of T cell repertoires in cytomegalovirus infection. TCRdb called the reads again in MiXCR, with one record for every CDR3 protein. The table records roughly 500,000 distinct CDR3 sequences, 16% of them present only once. The sequenced material came from CD8+ T cells from PBMCs. The receptor comes from a human donor in good health (CMV status not recorded). Some clones in this sample may be carry-over from other donors' samples.

This CDR3 is CTSSQGLAGYHNEQFF. DNA for the CDR3: TGCACCAGCAGCCAGGGACTAGCGGGATATCACAATGAGCAGTTCTTC. V is TRBV4-1 and J is TRBJ2-1, with TRBD2 matching 13 bases. The CDR3 loop spans 16 amino acids. The V gene's germline CDR1 is MGHRA and CDR2 YSYEKL.